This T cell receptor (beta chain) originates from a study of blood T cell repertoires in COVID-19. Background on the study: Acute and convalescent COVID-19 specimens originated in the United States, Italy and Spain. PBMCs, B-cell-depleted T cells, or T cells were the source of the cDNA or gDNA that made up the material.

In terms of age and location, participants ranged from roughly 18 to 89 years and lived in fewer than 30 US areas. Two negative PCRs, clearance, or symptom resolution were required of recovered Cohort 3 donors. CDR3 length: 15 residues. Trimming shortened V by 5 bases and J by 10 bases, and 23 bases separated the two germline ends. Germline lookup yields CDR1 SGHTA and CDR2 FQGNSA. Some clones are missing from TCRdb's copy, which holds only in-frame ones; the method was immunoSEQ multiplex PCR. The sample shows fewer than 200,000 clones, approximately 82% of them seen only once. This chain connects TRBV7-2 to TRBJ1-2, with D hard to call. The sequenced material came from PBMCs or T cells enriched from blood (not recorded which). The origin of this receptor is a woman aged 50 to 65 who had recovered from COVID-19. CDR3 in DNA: TGTGCCAGCAGCCTCCCTACCGTGACTGGTTCCTCCTACACCTTC. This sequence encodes CASSLPTVTGSSYTF.